These T cell receptor beta chains were read from a single sample in a study of cytomegalovirus exposure and HLA in healthy donors. The repertoire was sequenced with immunoSEQ multiplex PCR; TCRdb's copy has only in-frame clones and lacks some. Of 200,000 to 250,000 clones in the sample, 76% were seen once. Sequencing input: PBMCs. The receptors here all came from a man younger than 30 in good health and CMV-seronegative. The CDR3 runs from the conserved cysteine through the conserved F or W. The D gene is left open where the match is weak. Clone sizes are given selectively: once, few, many, or a class where the clone is expanded.

J,size,V,D,CDR3,DNA
TRBJ2-1,NA,TRBV25-1,TRBD1,CASSDRQGGWHEQFF,TGTGCCAGCAGTGATCGACAAGGGGGCTGGCATGAGCAGTTCTTC
TRBJ2-7,NA,TRBV12-5,NA,CASGSGTGFIYEQYF,TGTGCTAGTGGCTCGGGCACAGGGTTCATCTACGAGCAGTACTTC
TRBJ2-7,NA,TRBV4-1,NA,CASSQDPAGSYEQYF,TGCGCCAGCAGCCAAGATCCGGCAGGTAGCTACGAGCAGTACTTC
TRBJ1-1,few,TRBV5-4,NA,CASSLGHQGATEAFF,TGTGCCAGCAGCCTGGGACACCAAGGGGCCACTGAAGCTTTCTTT
TRBJ1-2,NA,TRBV2,NA,CASSDGRDYGYTF,TGTGCCAGCAGTGATGGCAGGGACTATGGCTACACCTTC
TRBJ1-5,NA,TRBV13,NA,CASSLGGRVNQPQHF,TGTGCCAGCAGCTTAGGCGGCAGGGTAAATCAGCCCCAGCATTTT
TRBJ1-2,few,TRBV6-5,NA,CASSYHTRGGNYGYTF,TGTGCCAGCAGTTACCATACACGGGGGGGGAACTATGGCTACACCTTC
TRBJ2-6,NA,TRBV2,TRBD2,CASSPISGRVSGANVLTF,TGTGCCAGCAGCCCCATTAGCGGGAGGGTCTCTGGGGCCAACGTCCTGACTTTC
TRBJ2-7,NA,TRBV2,NA,CASRGPGTYEQYF,TGTGCCAGCAGGGGCCCGGGAACCTACGAGCAGTACTTC
TRBJ2-5,NA,TRBV6-5,NA,CASSYSRAGETQYF,TGTGCCAGCAGTTACTCGCGGGCGGGGGAGACCCAGTACTTC
TRBJ2-7,NA,TRBV5-6,NA,CASSFFQGTYEQYF,TGTGCCAGCAGCTTCTTCCAGGGAACCTACGAGCAGTACTTC
TRBJ1-2,NA,TRBV5-4,NA,CASRRGTTIDGYTF,TGTGCCAGCAGGCGGGGCACAACAATTGATGGCTACACCTTC
TRBJ2-3,NA,TRBV7-6,TRBD2,CASSSPRDTIAGDTQYF,TGTGCCAGCAGCTCACCGAGGGACACTATAGCGGGGGATACGCAGTATTTT
TRBJ2-7,NA,TRBV27,NA,CASRSLRGPSYEQYF,TGTGCCAGCAGATCTCTGCGAGGGCCATCCTACGAGCAGTACTTC
TRBJ2-7,NA,TRBV5-8,NA,CASSLRTKGYEQYF,TGTGCCAGCAGCTTGAGGACAAAGGGCTACGAGCAGTACTTC
TRBJ2-7,few,TRBV7-9,NA,CASSRELAGEQYF,TGTGCCAGCAGCCGTGAACTAGCTGGCGAGCAGTACTTC
TRBJ1-4,NA,TRBV6-1,TRBD1,CASSSYRGYEKLFF,TGTGCCAGCAGTTCGTACAGGGGATACGAAAAACTGTTTTTT
TRBJ1-1,NA,TRBV6-5,TRBD1,CASSPGQRRTEAFF,TGTGCCAGCAGTCCGGGACAGAGGAGGACTGAAGCTTTCTTT
TRBJ1-3,NA,TRBV9,NA,CASSVETPRSGNTIYF,TGTGCCAGCAGCGTCGAGACACCTCGCTCTGGAAACACCATATATTTT
TRBJ2-5,NA,TRBV4-1,TRBD2,CASSQVLADQETQYF,TGCGCCAGCAGCCAAGTTCTAGCGGACCAAGAGACCCAGTACTTC
TRBJ1-3,NA,TRBV18,NA,CASSPESRPGNTIYF,TGTGCCAGCTCACCGGAGTCTAGACCTGGAAACACCATATATTTT
TRBJ2-7,NA,TRBV7-3,TRBD2,CASSPRGAGEIEQYF,TGTGCCAGCAGCCCCCGGGGTGCGGGAGAGATCGAGCAGTACTTC
TRBJ2-7,NA,TRBV4-1,NA,CASSLRQDLSYEQYF,TGCGCCAGCAGCCTTAGACAGGATTTATCCTACGAGCAGTACTTC
TRBJ1-4,NA,TRBV6-1,NA,CASSEPWGGGEKLFF,TGTGCCAGCAGCGAACCCTGGGGCGGGGGTGAAAAACTGTTTTTT
TRBJ2-7,NA,TRBV15,TRBD1,CATSRRSTGGAPNEQYF,TGTGCCACCAGCAGAAGATCTACAGGGGGCGCGCCTAACGAGCAGTACTTC
TRBJ1-1,NA,TRBV29-1,NA,CSVNNLLDTEAFF,TGCAGCGTCAACAACCTTCTGGACACTGAAGCTTTCTTT
TRBJ2-1,NA,TRBV7-3,TRBD2,CASSPIAGGLYNEQFF,TGTGCCAGCAGCCCGATAGCGGGAGGGCTTTACAATGAGCAGTTCTTC